These 14 T cell receptor beta chains share one sample of origin, sequenced in a study of blood T cell repertoires in COVID-19. The data were produced by immunoSEQ multiplex PCR, yet TCRdb's version contains in-frame clones alone and is incomplete. The sample comprises approximately 130,000 clones, about 87% of which are singletons, and roughly 2.2% rests with the top ten. The sequencing input was peripheral blood. The receptors were gathered from a woman aged 50 to 60 with acute or convalescent COVID-19.

The chain recombines TRBV5-4 with TRBJ2-7, with D perhaps TRBD2 (5 bases). This CDR3 has 14 amino acids. Trimming left V 0 bases short and J 4 bases short, with 11 bases between. Germline loops: CDR1 SGHNT, CDR2 YYREEE (reference sequence). The CDR3 bases are TGTGCCAGCAGCTTGGGAGGGCCCTCATACGAGCAGTACTTC. It translates to CASSLGGPSYEQYF.

In this sample, this clone turned up a few times. The chain links TRBV7-9 to TRBJ2-3, with D perhaps TRBD2 (6 bases). This CDR3 comprises 17 residues. V lost 1 base to trimming and J lost 1 base, with 15 bases between them. Germline CDR1 SEHNR, CDR2 FQNEAQ (reference sequence). CDR3 region: CASSLESPGVGTDTQYF. The CDR3 DNA follows: TGTGCCAGCAGCTTAGAGAGCCCGGGGGTCGGCACAGATACGCAGTATTTT.

The genes are TRBV2 and TRBJ2-7; maybe TRBD2 (5 bases). The CDR3 has 11 residues. Germline CDR1 SNHLY, CDR2 FYNNEI. V lost 6 bases, J lost 13 bases, and 16 bases lay in between. CDR3 protein: CASRGEGIIYF. CDR3 in DNA: TGTGCCAGCAGAGGAGAGGGTATAATCTACTTC.

This clone was seen just once. This sequence joins TRBV3-1 (or the pseudogene TRBV3-2) and TRBJ2-1, with TRBD2 matching 14 bases. Trimming removed 3 bases from V and 12 bases from J; junction bases left unmatched: 7. The CDR3 totals 15 residues. Germline V lookup: CDR1 LGHDT, CDR2 YNNKEL (reference sequence). The CDR3 DNA reads TGTGCCAGCAGCCACTCGACTAGCGGGAGGGCCGGGCAGTTCTTC. Residues: CASSHSTSGRAGQFF.

The chain recombines TRBV5-1 with TRBJ1-6; TRBD1 might be the D (6 bases). The CDR3 runs to 17 residues. CDR1 is SGHRS and CDR2 is YFSETQ in the germline V gene. V was trimmed by 4 bases and J by 0 bases, leaving 14 bases between them. The CDR3 sequence is CASSRRQESSYNSPLHF. The DNA of the CDR3 is TGCGCCAGCAGCCGACGACAGGAAAGCTCCTATAATTCACCCCTCCACTTT.

The rearrangement links TRBV7-2 to TRBJ1-5; perhaps TRBD1 as D (6 bases). Germline V lookup: CDR1 SGHTA, CDR2 FQGNSA. Trimming took off 0 bases at V and 0 bases at J, with 6 bases between the two ends. CDR3 length: 15 residues. CDR3 amino acids: CASSLAGHSNQPQHF. The CDR3 coding sequence is TGTGCCAGCAGCTTAGCGGGACATAGCAATCAGCCCCAGCATTTT.

The V call is TRBV5-1, the J call TRBJ1-6, with D tentatively TRBD1 (6 bases). Germline V CDR1 and CDR2: SGHRS, YFSETQ. The V gene lost 0 bases and the J gene lost 7 bases, with 11 bases spanning the gap. The CDR3 contains 15 residues. CDR3 nucleotides: TGCGCCAGCAGCTTGGAAGCAGGGGAGAATTCACCCCTCCACTTT. It yields the protein CASSLEAGENSPLHF.

The V and J genes are TRBV6-2 or TRBV6-3 and TRBJ2-7; 11 bases match TRBD2. The CDR3 loop spans 15 amino acids. Germline-derived CDR1 and CDR2 are MNHEY and SVGEGT. V was pared by 5 bases and J by 5 bases, with 8 bases of the junction left unmatched. The CDR3 nucleotides are TGTGCCAGCAGTGTCTACCTTAGCGGGAGGGACGAGCAGTACTTC. The encoded protein is CASSVYLSGRDEQYF.

The chain links TRBV2 to TRBJ2-5, with 9 bases that match TRBD1. Trimming cost V 6 bases and J 2 bases; bases outside gene matches: 4. The germline V gene encodes CDR1 SNHLY and CDR2 FYNNEI. The CDR3 is 14 amino acids. CDR3 nucleotide sequence: TGTGCCAGCAGGCCGGGACAGGGACAAGAGACCCAGTACTTC. Translation gives CASRPGQGQETQYF.

This chain uses TRBV29-1 with TRBJ2-5; 10 bases map to TRBD1. The CDR3 sequence is 13 residues long. V gave up 8 bases and J gave up 2 bases; unmatched junction bases: 5. Germline lookup yields CDR1 SQVTM and CDR2 ANQGSEA. The CDR3 DNA reads as TGCAGCTTCCCGGACAGGGGGCAAGAGACCCAGTACTTC. As protein: CSFPDRGQETQYF. The full variable domain, rest sourced from reference TRBV29-1 and TRBJ2-5, is SAVISQKPSRDICQRGTSLTIQCQVDSQVTMMFWYRQQPGQSLTLIATANQGSEATYESGFVIDKFPISRPNLTFSTLTVSNMSPEDSSIYLCSFPDRGQETQYFGPGTRLLVL.

The rearrangement joins TRBV6-2 or TRBV6-3 to TRBJ2-7; 7 bases align to TRBD1. Looked up from germline, CDR1 is MNHEY and CDR2 is SVGEGT. V was pared by 0 bases and J by 3 bases, with 5 bases of the junction left unmatched. The CDR3 is made up of 15 amino acids. The CDR3 protein is CASSYSIGGVYEQYF. The DNA of the CDR3 is TGTGCCAGCAGTTACTCAATAGGGGGCGTCTACGAGCAGTACTTC.

The rearrangement uses TRBV11-3 and TRBJ2-2, with D possibly TRBD1 on 6 matching bases. Germline V CDR1 and CDR2: SGHNT, YENEEA. The CDR3 sequence is 15 residues long. V lost 4 bases, J lost 2 bases, and 11 bases lay in between. CDR3 region: CASSSSGTNTGELFF. CDR3 coding DNA: TGTGCCAGCAGCTCATCCGGGACAAACACCGGGGAGCTGTTTTTT.

The chain links TRBV5-4 to TRBJ2-3; 8 bases are shared with TRBD2. Germline CDR1 and CDR2: SGHNT and YYREEE (reference sequence). With 4 bases clipped from V and 4 bases from J, the junction kept 11 bases outside the gene matches. CDR3 length equals 16 residues. The CDR3 DNA follows: TGTGCCAGCAGCCCCCCGGGAGGGAGGGCCCCAGATACGCAGTATTTT. It codes for CASSPPGGRAPDTQYF.

This chain uses TRBV4-1 with TRBJ1-2, with TRBD1 identical over 7 bases. V lost 1 base, J lost 6 bases, and 5 bases stayed unmatched. The CDR3 covers 14 residues. Germline V lookup: CDR1 MGHRA, CDR2 YSYEKL. The CDR3 DNA reads as TGCGCCAGCAGCCAAGTCGACAGGGTCCATGGCTACACCTTC. Translated: CASSQVDRVHGYTF.